These 3 T cell receptor beta chains came from one sample sequenced in a study of shared clonotypes between healthy human individuals. Here immunoSEQ multiplex PCR was the method, and the copy in TCRdb shows in-frame clones only, minus some. The data contain about half a million clones, less than 85% of them singletons. Sequencing used PBMCs. These receptor sequences come from a woman aged 40 to 50 in good health. Some clones in this sample may be carry-over from other donors' samples.

The V gene is TRBV7-3, the J gene TRBJ2-5, with 7 bases matching TRBD2. CDR1 and CDR2 (germline): SGHTA, FQGTGA. CDR3 length equals 14 residues. V dropped 2 bases and J dropped 5; count of bases not matched to a gene: 5. The CDR3 region has the DNA TGTGCCAGCAGCTTAGGGGGAGGGAAGGAGACCCAGTACTTC. Residues: CASSLGGGKETQYF.

This clone was recorded once. This rearrangement joins TRBV27 to TRBJ2-7; D gene ambiguous. Per germline, CDR1 MNHEY and CDR2 SMNVEV (reference sequence). The CDR3 runs to 16 residues. Trimming took off 1 base at V and 2 bases at J, with 15 bases between the two ends. The CDR3 nucleotides read TGTGCCAGCAGTTTATACCCGGGCCCCCCAACCTACGAGCAGTACTTC. Translated, it gives CASSLYPGPPTYEQYF.

The CDR3 protein is CASSLSNPREQPQHF. The DNA for the CDR3 is TGTGCCAGCAGCCTCTCCAACCCCAGGGAGCAGCCCCAGCATTTT. The chain carries TRBV28 and TRBJ1-5; tentative D call: TRBD1 (5 bases). V was shortened by 6 bases and J by 7 bases, with 19 bases between the two germline ends. CDR1 MDHEN and CDR2 SYDVKM come from the germline V gene. This CDR3 spans 15 amino acids.